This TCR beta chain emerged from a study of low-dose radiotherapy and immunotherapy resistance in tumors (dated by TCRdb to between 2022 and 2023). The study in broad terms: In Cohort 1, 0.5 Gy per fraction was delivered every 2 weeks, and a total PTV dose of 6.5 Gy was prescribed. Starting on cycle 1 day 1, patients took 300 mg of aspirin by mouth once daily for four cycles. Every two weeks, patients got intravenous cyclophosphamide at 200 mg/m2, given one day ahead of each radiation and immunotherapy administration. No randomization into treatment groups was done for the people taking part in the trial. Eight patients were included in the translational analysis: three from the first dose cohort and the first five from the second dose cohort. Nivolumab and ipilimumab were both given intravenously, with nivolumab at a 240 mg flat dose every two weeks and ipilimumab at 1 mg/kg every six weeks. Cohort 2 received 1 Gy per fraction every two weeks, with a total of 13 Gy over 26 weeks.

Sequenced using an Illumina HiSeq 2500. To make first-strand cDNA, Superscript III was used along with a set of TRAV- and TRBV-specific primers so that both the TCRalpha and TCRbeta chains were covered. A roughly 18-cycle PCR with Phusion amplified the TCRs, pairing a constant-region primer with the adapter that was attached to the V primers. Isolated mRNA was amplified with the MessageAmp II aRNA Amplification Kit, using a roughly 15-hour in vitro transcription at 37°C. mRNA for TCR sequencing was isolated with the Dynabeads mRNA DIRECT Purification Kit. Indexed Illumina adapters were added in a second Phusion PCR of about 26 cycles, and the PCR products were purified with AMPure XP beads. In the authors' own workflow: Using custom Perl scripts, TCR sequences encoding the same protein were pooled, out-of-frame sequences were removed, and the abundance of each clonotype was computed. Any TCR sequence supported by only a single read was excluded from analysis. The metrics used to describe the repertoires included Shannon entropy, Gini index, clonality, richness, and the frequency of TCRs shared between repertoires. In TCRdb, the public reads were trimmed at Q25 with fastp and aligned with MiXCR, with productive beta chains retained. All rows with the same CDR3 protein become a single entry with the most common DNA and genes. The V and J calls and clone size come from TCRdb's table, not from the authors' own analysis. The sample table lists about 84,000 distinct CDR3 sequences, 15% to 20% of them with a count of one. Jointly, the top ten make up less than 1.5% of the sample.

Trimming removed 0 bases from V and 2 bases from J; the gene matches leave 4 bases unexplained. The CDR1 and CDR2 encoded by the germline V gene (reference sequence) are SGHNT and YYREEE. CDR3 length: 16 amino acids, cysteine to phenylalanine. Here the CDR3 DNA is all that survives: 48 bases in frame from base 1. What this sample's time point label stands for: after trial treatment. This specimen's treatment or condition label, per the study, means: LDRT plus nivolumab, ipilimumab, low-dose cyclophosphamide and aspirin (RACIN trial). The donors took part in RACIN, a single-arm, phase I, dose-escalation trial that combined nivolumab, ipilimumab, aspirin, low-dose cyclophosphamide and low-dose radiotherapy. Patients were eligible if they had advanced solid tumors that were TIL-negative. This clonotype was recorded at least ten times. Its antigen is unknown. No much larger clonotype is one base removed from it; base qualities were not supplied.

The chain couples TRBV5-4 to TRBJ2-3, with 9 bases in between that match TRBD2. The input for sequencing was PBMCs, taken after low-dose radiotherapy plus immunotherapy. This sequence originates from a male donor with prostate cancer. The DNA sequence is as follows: TGTGCCAGCAGCTTGGAAGCTAGCGGGATCACAGATACGCAGTATTTT. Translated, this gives CASSLEASGITDTQYF.